Shown below are 10 T cell receptor beta chains from a single sample sequenced in a study of blood T cell repertoires in COVID-19. The repertoire was sequenced with immunoSEQ multiplex PCR; TCRdb's copy has only in-frame clones and lacks some. This table has over 200,000 clones, around four fifths appearing once. Sequencing was done on a sample of peripheral blood. These TCRs come from an elderly man with acute or convalescent COVID-19.

This sequence joins TRBV10-2 and TRBJ1-2; possible D gene TRBD1, 6 bases. Trimming left V 6 bases short and J 2 bases short, with 19 bases between. Germline values: CDR1 WSHSY, CDR2 SAAADI. This CDR3 has 16 residues. CDR3 protein: CASRTPHSTGNYGYTF. The CDR3 coding sequence is TGCGCCAGCAGAACCCCCCATTCGACAGGCAACTATGGCTACACCTTC.

The V call is TRBV5-1, the J call TRBJ2-4; possible D gene TRBD1, 5 bases. The germline V gene encodes CDR1 SGHRS and CDR2 YFSETQ. V shed 0 bases and J shed 4 bases, with 8 bases lying between them. The CDR3 loop spans 14 amino acids. CDR3 loop: CASSLDRLKNIQYF. CDR3 nucleotides: TGCGCCAGCAGCTTGGACAGGCTAAAAAACATTCAGTACTTC.

This rearrangement joins TRBV3-1 (or the pseudogene TRBV3-2) to TRBJ2-5; D perhaps matches TRBD2 (5 bases). The CDR3 has 14 residues. V lost 1 base and J lost 5, with 11 bases in between. CDR1 and CDR2 from the germline V gene are LGHDT and YNNKEL (reference sequence). CDR3 residues: CASSQGGQPETQYF. DNA for the CDR3: TGTGCCAGCAGCCAAGGAGGGCAGCCGGAGACCCAGTACTTC.

The V call is TRBV7-9, the J call TRBJ2-4; D possibly corresponds to TRBD2 (6 bases). Deletions cut 4 bases from V and 15 bases from J, with 22 bases between. The CDR3 runs 14 residues. Per the germline V gene, CDR1 is SEHNR and CDR2 is FQNEAQ (reference sequence). The CDR3 DNA follows: TGTGCCAGCAGCTCGGGGGAGGCCTCCAGAGACTGGTACTTC. This encodes CASSSGEASRDWYF.

The rearrangement links TRBV7-3 to TRBJ1-2; TRBD1 might be the D (6 bases). Per germline, CDR1 SGHTA and CDR2 FQGTGA. This CDR3 is built from 13 residues. Trimming took 5 bases from V and 7 from J, leaving 14 bases between them. CDR3 coding DNA: TGTGCCAGCAGCCCTGAGGGGGTCGGTGGCTACACCTTC. It is translated as CASSPEGVGGYTF.

The chain links TRBV3-1 (or the pseudogene TRBV3-2) to TRBJ2-5, with TRBD2 identical over 8 bases. The length of the CDR3 is 14 residues. The junction had 8 bases not matched to a gene; V was cut back by 8 bases and J by 3 bases. Per the germline V gene, CDR1 is LGHDT and CDR2 is YNNKEL (reference sequence). In DNA form, the CDR3 reads TGTGCCAGCCGATGGACTAGCTCGAAAGAGACCCAGTACTTC. It codes for CASRWTSSKETQYF.

V is TRBV2 and J is TRBJ2-7; 7 nucleotides line up with TRBD1. The CDR3 is made up of 14 amino acids. The V segment lost 0 bases and the J segment 4 bases; nucleotides outside the gene matches: 3. Germline-derived CDR1 and CDR2 are SNHLY and FYNNEI. CDR3 amino acids: CASSEAGGGYEQYF. CDR3 nucleotides: TGTGCCAGCAGTGAAGCAGGGGGCGGTTACGAGCAGTACTTC.

The chain has TRBV7-3 and TRBJ2-1; 9 bases are a match to TRBD2. Germline V CDR1 and CDR2: SGHTA, FQGTGA. The V gene end was trimmed by 2 bases and the J gene end by 5 bases; junction bases not matched to a gene: 1. This CDR3 spans 14 amino acids. Here the CDR3 reads CASSLASGNNEQFF. DNA for the CDR3: TGTGCCAGCAGCTTAGCTAGCGGGAACAATGAGCAGTTCTTC.

J is TRBJ2-7 and V is TRBV27, with 8 bases that match TRBD2. The V gene end was trimmed by 4 bases and the J gene end by 2 bases; junction bases not matched to a gene: 7. CDR1 and CDR2 (germline): MNHEY, SMNVEV (reference sequence). The CDR3 contains 15 residues. The CDR3: CASSSLLAGTYEQYF. Here the CDR3 DNA reads TGTGCCAGCAGTTCTCTTTTAGCGGGAACCTACGAGCAGTACTTC.

The J gene is TRBJ2-1, the V gene TRBV19; TRBD2 might be the D (6 bases). This CDR3 spans 15 amino acids. V lost 3 bases to trimming and J lost 6 bases, with 15 bases between them. CDR1 is LNHDA, CDR2 SQIVND, per germline (reference sequence). CDR3 in DNA: TGTGCCAGTAGTATTGATCTGGGAGGAGTCAATGAGCAGTTCTTC. It is translated as CASSIDLGGVNEQFF.